Following are 28 T cell receptor beta chains from one sample sequenced in a study of T cell responses to AZD1222 COVID-19 vaccine. Measured with immunoSEQ multiplex PCR; TCRdb has only the in-frame clones, and not every one. Of tens of thousands of clones in the sample, 75% to 90% were seen once. The sample consisted of peripheral blood, taken 28 days after the second AZD1222 dose. Receptors originate from an adult who received the AZD1222 COVID-19 vaccine.

The genes are TRBV7-2 and TRBJ1-2; D gene unclear. This CDR3 has 17 residues. In germline, CDR1 is SGHTA, CDR2 FQGNSA. V was pared by 2 bases and J by 1 base, with 17 bases between. This chain's CDR3 is CASSLSSYLTLNYGYTF. For the CDR3, the DNA is TGTGCCAGCAGCTTAAGTTCCTACCTCACCCTTAACTATGGCTACACCTTC. Supplemented by reference TRBV7-2 and TRBJ1-2, the full variable domain reads GAGVSQSPSNKVTEKGKDVELRCDPISGHTALYWYRQSLGQGLEFLIYFQGNSAPDKSGLPSDRFSAERTGGSVSTLTIQRTQQEDSAVYLCASSLSSYLTLNYGYTFGSGTRLTVV.

This sequence joins TRBV30 and TRBJ2-1; maybe TRBD1 (7 bases). V was cut by 1 base and J by 2 bases, with 15 bases left in between. The CDR3 runs 16 residues. In germline, CDR1 is GTSNPN, CDR2 SVGIG (reference sequence). The CDR3 loop is CAWSASPGGPYNEQFF. The DNA of the CDR3 is TGTGCCTGGAGTGCTTCCCCAGGGGGGCCCTACAATGAGCAGTTCTTC.

This rearrangement joins TRBV19 to TRBJ1-5, with 8 bases lining up with TRBD1. Trimming removed 6 bases from V and 3 bases from J; junction bases left unmatched: 10. CDR3 length equals 16 residues. CDR1 and CDR2 (germline): LNHDA, SQIVND (reference sequence). CDR3 sequence: CASSRPGTGFNQPQHF. CDR3 in DNA: TGTGCCAGTAGCCGCCCCGGGACAGGCTTCAATCAGCCCCAGCATTTT.

The V and J genes are TRBV24-1 and TRBJ2-3, with 8 bases aligning to TRBD1. This CDR3 region has 14 residues. After removal of 4 bases from V and 4 bases from J, the junction contained 3 bases not matched to a gene. From germline, CDR1 is KGHDR and CDR2 SFDVKD. CDR3 in amino acids: CATSDPGGSDTQYF. In nucleotides, the CDR3 is TGTGCCACCAGTGACCCAGGGGGCTCAGATACGCAGTATTTT.

This clone has just one count. The chain carries TRBV6-6 and TRBJ1-6; 7 bases map to TRBD1. CDR1 is MNHNY and CDR2 is SVGAGI in the germline V gene (reference sequence). Trimming removed 5 bases from V and 0 bases from J; junction bases left unmatched: 16. The CDR3 sequence is 20 residues long. The CDR3 nucleotides are TGTGCCAGCAGTCCCCTAAGCGACAGGGAAGTAAGCTCCTATAATTCACCCCTCCACTTT. Residues: CASSPLSDREVSSYNSPLHF.

The chain carries TRBV28 and TRBJ2-1, with D perhaps matching TRBD1 or TRBD2 (6 bases each). Trimming shortened V by 5 bases and J by 10 bases, and 12 bases separated the two germline ends. In germline, CDR1 is MDHEN, CDR2 SYDVKM. This CDR3 is built from 12 residues. The CDR3 sequence is CASSPGAWEQFF. Here the CDR3 DNA reads TGTGCCAGCAGTCCGGGGGCGTGGGAGCAGTTCTTC.

This chain links TRBV28 with TRBJ1-6; tentative D call: TRBD1 (5 bases). V gave up 2 bases and J gave up 7 bases, with 15 bases separating them. The CDR3 contains 16 residues. The germline V gene has CDR1 MDHEN and CDR2 SYDVKM. In nucleotides, the CDR3 is TGTGCCAGCAGTTTAGGGGGTGCCGGGTCGAATTCACCCCTCCACTTT. Amino acids: CASSLGGAGSNSPLHF.

The chain has TRBV6-5 and TRBJ2-2; no clear D gene. Germline CDR1 MNHEY, CDR2 SVGAGI. The CDR3 sequence is 13 residues long. V shed 7 bases and J shed 0 bases, with 6 bases lying between them. CDR3 sequence: CASKETNTGELFF. In nucleotides, the CDR3 is TGTGCCAGCAAAGAAACGAACACCGGGGAGCTGTTTTTT.

This clone has more than one count but fewer than ten. The J gene is TRBJ1-5, the V gene TRBV5-6, with TRBD1 matching 10 bases. V shed 4 bases and J 4 bases; nucleotides not matched to a gene: 11. CDR1 is SGHDT and CDR2 is YYEEEE in the germline V gene. The CDR3 length is 17 residues. The CDR3 DNA reads as TGTGCCAGCAGCCTGGGGGCGGGACAGGGGCTGAATCAGCCCCAGCATTTT. Translating it yields CASSLGAGQGLNQPQHF. The full variable domain, completed using reference TRBV5-6 and TRBJ1-5, is DAGVTQSPTHLIKTRGQQVTLRCSPKSGHDTVSWYQQALGQGPQFIFQYYEEEERQRGNFPDRFSGHQFPNYSSELNVNALLLGDSALYLCASSLGAGQGLNQPQHFGDGTRLSIL.

V is TRBV6-1 and J is TRBJ2-6; unclear D gene. Trimming shortened V by 2 bases and J by 4 bases, and 6 bases separated the two germline ends. The CDR3 runs 14 residues. From germline, CDR1 is MNHNS and CDR2 SASEGT. Here the CDR3 reads CASSEYGGANVLTF. In DNA form, the CDR3 reads TGTGCCAGCAGTGAATATGGCGGGGCCAACGTCCTGACTTTC.

This clone showed up just a few times. The chain links TRBV2 to TRBJ2-3; 8 positions match TRBD2. CDR3 length: 18 amino acids. Germline values: CDR1 SNHLY, CDR2 FYNNEI. V trimming: 7 bases; J trimming: 3 bases; junction bases outside the gene matches: 18. The CDR3 DNA reads TGTGCCAGCACTCCACCGGGACTAGGGTACGGGGGTACAGATACGCAGTATTTT. This translates into CASTPPGLGYGGTDTQYF.

J is TRBJ1-1 and V is TRBV19; no reliable D call. This CDR3 region has 13 residues. Per germline, CDR1 LNHDA and CDR2 SQIVND (reference sequence). V dropped 4 bases and J dropped 4 bases, with 10 bases sitting between them. DNA of the CDR3: TGTGCCAGTAGTAAGTCGGGAGGCACTGAAGCTTTCTTT. Protein sequence: CASSKSGGTEAFF.

CDR3 nucleotides: TGCGCCAGCAGCCACCCTGGTGAGGGTACTGAAGCTTTCTTT. It is translated as CASSHPGEGTEAFF. This rearrangement joins TRBV5-1 to TRBJ1-1; D gene unclear. CDR3 length: 14 amino acids. V was pared by 4 bases and J by 5 bases, with 15 bases between. Germline V gene sequence: CDR1 SGHRS, CDR2 YFSETQ. The full variable domain, in which reference TRBV5-1 and TRBJ1-1 provide the parts outside the CDR3, is KAGVTQTPRYLIKTRGQQVTLSCSPISGHRSVSWYQQTPGQGLQFLFEYFSETQRNKGNFPGRFSGRQFSNSRSEMNVSTLELGDSALYLCASSHPGEGTEAFFGQGTRLTVV.

This chain uses TRBV6-5 with TRBJ2-5; TRBD2 matches at 11 bases. J was trimmed by 4 bases and V by 10 bases; bases with no gene match: 8. Germline V lookup: CDR1 MNHEY, CDR2 SVGAGI. This CDR3 is 14 amino acids long. CDR3 bases: TGTGCCACCGTAGCGGGGGGGTTGGGAGAGACCCAGTACTTC. It is translated as CATVAGGLGETQYF.

V is TRBV6-5 and J is TRBJ1-2, with D uncertain. This CDR3 contains 13 residues. V was shortened by 6 bases and J by 7 bases, with 15 bases between the two germline ends. Germline-derived CDR1 and CDR2 are MNHEY and SVGAGI. The CDR3 protein is CASSPRRDAGYTF. Written as DNA, the CDR3 is TGTGCCAGCAGCCCCAGACGAGACGCTGGCTACACCTTC.

The chain has TRBV5-1 and TRBJ1-6, with 8 bases lining up with TRBD1. J lost 7 bases, V lost 0 bases, and 6 bases had no gene match. From germline, CDR1 is SGHRS and CDR2 YFSETQ. The CDR3 length is 16 residues. CDR3 bases: TGCGCCAGCAGCTTGGGAGGGACAGGCCTCAATTCACCCCTCCACTTT. It encodes CASSLGGTGLNSPLHF.

The chain joins TRBV27 to TRBJ2-7, with TRBD1 identical over 9 bases. The V gene end was trimmed by 8 bases and the J gene end by 6 bases; junction bases not matched to a gene: 14. Per the germline V gene, CDR1 is MNHEY and CDR2 is SMNVEV (reference sequence). The CDR3 spans 15 residues. In nucleotides, the CDR3 is TGTGCCAGCGCCCTTTTAAGGACAGGGGAGGGCGAGCAGTACTTC. Amino acid sequence: CASALLRTGEGEQYF.

The chain has TRBV20-1 and TRBJ1-5; a weak D match, TRBD1 (6 bases). CDR1 and CDR2 (germline): DFQATT, SNEGSKA (reference sequence). Trimming shortened V by 3 bases and J by 0 bases, and 9 bases separated the two germline ends. The CDR3 spans 14 residues. The CDR3 here is CSASRGYSNQPQHF. CDR3 DNA sequence: TGCAGTGCTAGTAGGGGGTATAGCAATCAGCCCCAGCATTTT.

The chain recombines TRBV18 with TRBJ2-5, with unresolved D. Germline V lookup: CDR1 KGHSH, CDR2 LQKENI. V lost 4 bases to trimming and J lost 0 bases, with 6 bases between them. This CDR3 contains 13 residues. The CDR3 coding sequence is TGTGCCAGCTCACTAGTGAACCAAGAGACCCAGTACTTC. Amino acid sequence: CASSLVNQETQYF.

The V gene is TRBV11-2, the J gene TRBJ2-1; 9 bases map to TRBD2. CDR1 SGHAT and CDR2 FQNNGV come from the germline V gene. V lost 6 bases, J lost 5 bases, and 8 bases stayed unmatched. The CDR3 extends over 15 amino acids. The CDR3 spells CASRLASGANNEQFF. The CDR3 DNA is TGTGCCAGCAGACTCGCTAGCGGGGCAAACAATGAGCAGTTCTTC.

The chain carries TRBV2 and TRBJ2-3; tentatively, D is TRBD2 (6 bases). The CDR3 loop spans 15 amino acids. V lost 5 bases, J lost 0 bases, and 12 bases lay in between. CDR1 is SNHLY and CDR2 is FYNNEI in the germline V gene. The CDR3 region has the DNA TGTGCCAGCAGTTCTGGGACTCGGAGCACAGATACGCAGTATTTT. Its protein is CASSSGTRSTDTQYF.

This rearrangement joins TRBV6-5 to TRBJ2-3; TRBD2 matches 8 bases. Looked up from germline, CDR1 is MNHEY and CDR2 is SVGAGI. The length of the CDR3 is 15 residues. J was trimmed by 6 bases and V by 7 bases; bases with no gene match: 12. In DNA, the CDR3 is TGTGCCAGCACCTCCCGGGGGGGGAGAGGGGATACGCAGTATTTT. Translation gives CASTSRGGRGDTQYF.

The chain has TRBV6-5 and TRBJ1-1, with no clear D. CDR3 length: 15 amino acids. Germline V gene sequence: CDR1 MNHEY, CDR2 SVGAGI. The V gene lost 0 bases and the J gene lost 1 base, with 9 bases spanning the gap. CDR3 loop: CASSYSNRGNTEAFF. The CDR3, as DNA: TGTGCCAGCAGTTACTCCAACAGAGGGAACACTGAAGCTTTCTTT.

The chain uses TRBV3-1 (or the pseudogene TRBV3-2) and TRBJ1-1; 8 bases are a match to TRBD1. Germline V gene sequence: CDR1 LGHDT, CDR2 YNNKEL (reference sequence). The CDR3 covers 15 residues. V lost 2 bases, J lost 5 bases, and 7 bases stayed unmatched. CDR3 nucleotides: TGTGCCAGCAGCCAATCGACAGGGGCGAGTACTGAAGCTTTCTTT. Its translation is CASSQSTGASTEAFF.

CDR3 nucleotides: TGTGCCAGCAGGATCCAGGGAATTAATGAAAAACTGTTTTTT. Translated, it gives CASRIQGINEKLFF. This chain connects TRBV6-5 to TRBJ1-4; D possibly corresponds to TRBD1 (5 bases). The CDR3 runs to 14 residues. V was cut by 6 bases and J by 4 bases, with 12 bases left in between. From germline, CDR1 is MNHEY and CDR2 SVGAGI.

DNA for the CDR3: TGTGCCAGCAGCCAAGGAAACCTAGGACTAGCCAAAAACATTCAGTACTTC. It yields the protein CASSQGNLGLAKNIQYF. The V gene is TRBV4-2, the J gene TRBJ2-4; D is perhaps TRBD2 (5 bases). Germline CDR1 is LGHNA and CDR2 is YNFKEQ. Deletions cut 1 base from V and 0 bases from J, with 13 bases between. The CDR3 is made up of 17 amino acids.

This rearrangement joins TRBV7-8 to TRBJ2-2, with 8 nucleotides matching TRBD2. With 6 bases clipped from V and 5 bases from J, the junction kept 8 bases outside the gene matches. This CDR3 has 15 amino acids. Per germline, CDR1 SGHVS and CDR2 FQNEAQ. CDR3 in amino acids: CASRQAGVRTGELFF. As DNA, the CDR3 is TGTGCCAGCAGACAAGCGGGAGTCCGAACCGGGGAGCTGTTTTTT.

This chain connects TRBV4-1 to TRBJ2-3, with 11 bases identical to TRBD1. The CDR3 sequence is 18 residues long. Germline V lookup: CDR1 MGHRA, CDR2 YSYEKL. V lost 3 bases and J lost 2; bases outside the gene matches: 10. The CDR3 here is CASSHDLDRGRNTDTQYF. The CDR3 DNA follows: TGCGCCAGCAGCCATGACTTGGACAGGGGGCGTAACACAGATACGCAGTATTTT.